These 6 T cell receptor beta chains originate from one sample sequenced in a study of tumor and adjacent non-tumor tissue in lung cancer. Three rounds of nested PCR, following a modified ARM-PCR protocol, produced the TCRbeta library. TCRdb recomputed calls from the multiplex PCR reads with MiXCR, one row per CDR3 protein. The sample shows under 95,000 distinct CDR3 sequences, around 65% of them seen only once. No cell sorting was done before RNA was extracted from the tissue. Sample: lung tumor tissue. Receptor source: a man between 65 and 85 years old with non-small cell lung cancer.

The J gene is TRBJ2-6, the V gene TRBV7-6, with D uncertain. The germline gives CDR1 SGHVS, CDR2 FNYEAQ. Trimming removed 3 bases from V and 2 bases from J, with 2 bases in between. CDR3 size: 13 residues. CDR3 loop: CASSFTGANVLTF. CDR3 nucleotide sequence: TGTGCCAGCAGCTTCACTGGGGCCAACGTCCTGACTTTC. Drawing the rest from reference TRBV7-6 and TRBJ2-6, the complete variable domain is GAGVSQSPRYKVTKRGQDVALRCDPISGHVSLYWYRQALGQGPEFLTYFNYEAQQDKSGLPNDRFSAERPEGSISTLTIQRTEQRDSAMYRCASSFTGANVLTFGAGSRLTVL.

Note on this clonotype: One end of the junction is discordant with germline, which a read error may explain. This chain joins TRBV11-1 and TRBJ2-1, with D possibly matching TRBD2 (6 bases). Germline V CDR1 and CDR2: SGHAT, FQDESV (reference sequence). The CDR3 spans 14 residues. The CDR3 DNA is TGTGCAAGCAGCCCGCTAGCGAACTCAAATGAGCGGTTCTTC. This gives the protein CASSPLANSNERFF.

At least ten counts were recorded for this clonotype. V usage is TRBV18 and J usage is TRBJ2-3; TRBD2 matches 12 bases. The CDR3 spans 16 residues. Germline V lookup: CDR1 KGHSH, CDR2 LQKENI. Trimming removed 0 bases from V and 4 bases from J; junction bases left unmatched: 2. The chain's CDR3 is CASSPPGLAGSDTQYF. CDR3 coding DNA: TGTGCCAGCTCACCACCGGGACTAGCGGGTTCAGATACGCAGTATTTT.

A remark on this clonotype: The CDR3 does not end in the conserved phenylalanine or tryptophan, so this is likely a read error. The CDR3 DNA sequence: TGCGCCAGCAGGCTCCACTATTCCCAGTATCTT. This translates into CASRLHYSQYL. The rearrangement joins TRBV5-1 to TRBJ2-3; D uncertain. CDR3 length: 11 residues. The V gene's germline CDR1 is SGHRS and CDR2 YFSETQ. Trimming removed 5 bases at V and 12 bases at J, with 13 bases between.

This clonotype showed up just a few times. The CDR3 is CATEDRYEQYF. The CDR3 DNA follows: TGTGCCACGGAGGACAGGTACGAGCAGTACTTC. The V and J genes are TRBV2 and TRBJ2-7; 7 bases are a match to TRBD1. CDR3 length: 11 amino acids. Germline CDR1 SNHLY, CDR2 FYNNEI. V gave up 10 bases and J gave up 4 bases; unmatched junction bases: 4.

On this clonotype itself: This may stem from a read error, because a much larger clone lies one nucleotide away. The V gene is TRBV12-3 or TRBV12-4, the J gene TRBJ1-1; no reliable D call. The V end was cut by 6 bases, the J end by 0 bases, with 11 bases between. The CDR3 contains 14 residues. The CDR3 DNA is TGTGCCAGCAGGATGGGGAAGTTGAACACTGAAGCTTTCTTT. Protein product: CASRMGKLNTEAFF.